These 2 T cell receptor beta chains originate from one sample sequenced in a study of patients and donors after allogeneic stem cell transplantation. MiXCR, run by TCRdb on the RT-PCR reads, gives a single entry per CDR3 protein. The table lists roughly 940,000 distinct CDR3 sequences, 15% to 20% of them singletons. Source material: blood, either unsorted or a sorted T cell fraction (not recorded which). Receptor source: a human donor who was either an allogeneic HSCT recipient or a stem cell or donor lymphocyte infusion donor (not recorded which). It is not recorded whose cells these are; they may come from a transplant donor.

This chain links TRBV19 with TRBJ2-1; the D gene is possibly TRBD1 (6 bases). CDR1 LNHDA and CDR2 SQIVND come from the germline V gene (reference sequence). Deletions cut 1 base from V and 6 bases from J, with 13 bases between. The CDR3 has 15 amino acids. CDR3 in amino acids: CASSIGSRGSNEQFF. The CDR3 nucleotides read TGTGCCAGTAGTATAGGGTCGAGGGGGTCCAATGAGCAGTTCTTC.

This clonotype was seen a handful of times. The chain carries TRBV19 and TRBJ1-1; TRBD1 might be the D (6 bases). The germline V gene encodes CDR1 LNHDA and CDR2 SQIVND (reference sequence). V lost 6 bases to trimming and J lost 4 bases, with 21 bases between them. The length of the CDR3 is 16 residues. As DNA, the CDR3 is TGTGCCAGTAGAGGGATGCTGGGGGGCGGGAGCACTGAAGCTTTCTTT. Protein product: CASRGMLGGGSTEAFF.